This TCR beta chain comes out of a study of cytomegalovirus exposure and HLA in healthy donors. Study-wide points: The study assumed roughly uniform donor sequencing depth for presence/absence analyses.

Of note for this clone: Its matching antigen is unknown.

The germline V gene encodes CDR1 SGHKS and CDR2 YYEKEE (reference sequence). The trim removed 0 bases at V and 11 bases at J, leaving 7 bases unmatched. This CDR3 has 14 amino acids. Primers included in the PCR were 60 Vbeta and 13 Jbeta primers. The table came from immunoSEQ multiplex PCR; TCRdb's copy has only in-frame clones and leaves some out. The table lists over 200,000 clones, approximately 81% of them singletons. V is TRBV5-5 and J is TRBJ1-5, with 8 bases identical to TRBD1. The TCR originated in a human donor in good health. The sample taken for sequencing was PBMCs. The CDR3 here is CASSLGQGSWAQHF. Written as DNA, the CDR3 is TGTGCCAGCAGCTTGGGACAGGGGTCATGGGCCCAGCATTTT.